A single sample gave rise to the 22 T cell receptor beta chains below, sequenced in a study of blood T cell repertoires in COVID-19. The table came from immunoSEQ multiplex PCR; TCRdb's copy has only in-frame clones and leaves some out. Seen here are about 170,000 clones, around nine tenths observed once, and the top ten hold about 4%. The sequenced sample was peripheral blood. All receptors come from a man younger than 35 with active or convalescent COVID-19.

The chain recombines TRBV5-4 with TRBJ2-1; 7 positions match TRBD1. V gave up 3 bases and J gave up 12 bases; unmatched junction bases: 12. CDR1 SGHNT and CDR2 YYREEE come from the germline V gene (reference sequence). The CDR3 length is 14 residues. DNA for the CDR3: TGTGCCAGCAGCTCCGGGACAGAGGCGTTGGGGCAGTTCTTC. Translation: CASSSGTEALGQFF.

The V call is TRBV12-3 or TRBV12-4, the J call TRBJ1-2, with D perhaps TRBD1 (5 bases). Trimming took off 3 bases at V and 4 bases at J, with 6 bases between the two ends. There are 12 residues in the CDR3. DNA of the CDR3: TGTGCCAGCAGTTTCGGGGGCTATGGCTACACCTTC. This gives the protein CASSFGGYGYTF.

The chain couples TRBV7-8 to TRBJ2-3, with 10 bases that match TRBD2. Trimming removed 4 bases from V and 6 bases from J; junction bases left unmatched: 10. In germline, CDR1 is SGHVS, CDR2 FQNEAQ. This CDR3 is built from 16 residues. The CDR3, as DNA: TGTGCCAGCAGCTACCTAGCGGGAGCCCGTGACGATACGCAGTATTTT. It codes for CASSYLAGARDDTQYF.

The chain combines TRBV4-1 with TRBJ2-4, with D hard to call. There are 13 residues in the CDR3. Trimming shortened V by 5 bases and J by 5 bases, and 10 bases separated the two germline ends. The germline V gene encodes CDR1 MGHRA and CDR2 YSYEKL. CDR3 DNA sequence: TGCGCCAGCAGCTTACCTAACCAAAACATTCAGTACTTC. Its translation: CASSLPNQNIQYF.

The chain uses TRBV4-1 and TRBJ2-1; TRBD2 agrees at 11 bases. The ends lost 0 bases at V and 8 bases at J; junction bases unmatched: 9. Germline V gene lookup returns CDR1 MGHRA and CDR2 YSYEKL. The CDR3 length is 17 residues. CDR3 protein: CASSQEIAGGPVDEQFF. The CDR3 nucleotides read TGCGCCAGCAGCCAAGAAATAGCGGGGGGGCCCGTTGATGAGCAGTTCTTC.

This chain joins TRBV27 and TRBJ2-1; tentatively, D is TRBD1 (6 bases). V was trimmed by 6 bases and J by 3 bases, leaving 12 bases between them. Germline V gene sequence: CDR1 MNHEY, CDR2 SMNVEV (reference sequence). The CDR3 length is 14 residues. CDR3 sequence: CASRLQGGYNEQFF. DNA for the CDR3: TGTGCCAGCAGACTACAGGGTGGCTACAATGAGCAGTTCTTC.

V usage is TRBV10-1 and J usage is TRBJ2-3; D gene uncertain. The CDR3 covers 13 residues. The germline CDR1 and CDR2 sequences are WNHNN and SYGVQD (reference sequence). Trimming pared 6 bases from V and 1 base from J, leaving 8 bases between. CDR3 sequence reads: CASRTGGTDTQYF. The CDR3 nucleotides read TGCGCCAGCAGAACCGGTGGCACAGATACGCAGTATTTT.

The chain is built from TRBV7-9 and TRBJ1-2; D might be TRBD1 (6 bases). Germline CDR1 is SEHNR and CDR2 is FQNEAQ (reference sequence). CDR3 length: 14 residues. The germline V and J ends were trimmed by 1 base and 4 bases, with 10 bases remaining between them. CDR3 sequence reads: CASSLVEGVYGYTF. The CDR3 nucleotides are TGTGCCAGCAGCTTAGTTGAGGGGGTCTATGGCTACACCTTC.

The V gene is TRBV9, the J gene TRBJ2-7, with 7 bases that match TRBD2. Germline trimming cut 0 bases from V and 3 bases from J; bases unmatched to any gene: 6. From germline, CDR1 is SGDLS and CDR2 YYNGEE. This CDR3 contains 15 residues. The CDR3 reads CASSVAHGGIYEQYF. CDR3 sequence (DNA): TGTGCCAGCAGCGTAGCGCACGGGGGGATCTACGAGCAGTACTTC.

The V gene is TRBV10-3, the J gene TRBJ2-1; TRBD2 agrees at 8 bases. The CDR3 has 15 residues. Losses at the gene ends were 6 bases for V and 0 bases for J; bases not matched to a gene: 4. The germline V gene encodes CDR1 ENHRY and CDR2 SYGVKD. The CDR3 loop reads CAIRPGTSSYNEQFF. CDR3 bases: TGTGCCATCAGACCCGGGACTAGCTCCTACAATGAGCAGTTCTTC.

The rearrangement links TRBV9 to TRBJ1-2; D remains ambiguous. This CDR3 has 15 residues. Germline lookup yields CDR1 SGDLS and CDR2 YYNGEE. The V end was cut by 0 bases, the J end by 0 bases, with 9 bases between. This CDR3 is CASSVGRGTNYGYTF. CDR3 bases: TGTGCCAGCAGCGTAGGGCGGGGAACTAACTATGGCTACACCTTC.

The CDR3 loop is CASSQPRGQESEAFF. The CDR3 DNA is TGTGCCAGCAGTCAACCAAGGGGACAGGAAAGTGAAGCTTTCTTT. The chain carries TRBV28 and TRBJ1-1, with 8 bases lining up with TRBD1. Per germline, CDR1 MDHEN and CDR2 SYDVKM. The CDR3 runs to 15 residues. V was clipped by 5 bases and J by 7 bases; unmatched bases: 12. Using reference TRBV28 and TRBJ1-1 for the parts outside the CDR3, the full variable domain is DVKVTQSSRYLVKRTGEKVFLECVQDMDHENMFWYRQDPGLGLRLIYFSYDVKMKEKGDIPEGYSVSREKKERFSLILESASTNQTSMYLCASSQPRGQESEAFFGQGTRLTVV.

This clone has just a few counts. DNA for the CDR3: TGTGCCAGCAGCTTAGGGGAGAGCGACGAGCAGTACTTC. The encoded protein is CASSLGESDEQYF. The chain recombines TRBV7-9 with TRBJ2-7; D possibly corresponds to TRBD2 (5 bases). The CDR3 runs to 13 residues. V was pared by 1 base and J by 5 bases, with 9 bases between. Germline CDR1 and CDR2: SEHNR and FQNEAQ (reference sequence).

Only one count was recorded for this clone. V usage is TRBV3-1 (or the pseudogene TRBV3-2) and J usage is TRBJ1-1; D gene uncertain. Trimming pared 4 bases from V and 0 bases from J, leaving 9 bases between. The CDR3 has 14 residues. The germline V gene has CDR1 LGHDT and CDR2 YNNKEL (reference sequence). The CDR3 DNA is TGTGCCAGCAGCCGTTGGAGGGTGAACACTGAAGCTTTCTTT. Translated: CASSRWRVNTEAFF.

The CDR3: CASSSPGQGARAQYF. In DNA, the CDR3 is TGTGCCAGCAGCTCACCGGGACAGGGGGCAAGGGCCCAGTACTTC. This sequence joins TRBV7-8 and TRBJ2-5, with 12 bases identical to TRBD1. V lost 4 bases to trimming and J lost 9 bases; unmatched junction nucleotides: 9. The CDR3 is made up of 15 amino acids. Per germline, CDR1 SGHVS and CDR2 FQNEAQ.

J is TRBJ1-6 and V is TRBV19; 7 nucleotides line up with TRBD1. The V gene end was trimmed by 4 bases and the J gene end by 11 bases; junction bases not matched to a gene: 8. This CDR3 has 14 amino acids. CDR1 LNHDA and CDR2 SQIVND come from the germline V gene (reference sequence). CDR3 in DNA: TGTGCCAGTAGTACTCCGGGACAGTTTACACCCCTCCACTTT. It is translated as CASSTPGQFTPLHF.

This clone was observed once. The gene calls are TRBV24-1 and TRBJ2-5, with TRBD1 identical over 9 bases. The V segment lost 4 bases and the J segment 3 bases; nucleotides outside the gene matches: 5. CDR1 and CDR2 (germline): KGHDR, SFDVKD. This CDR3 is built from 15 residues. The CDR3 reads CATSDWGQGKETQYF. The DNA of the CDR3 is TGTGCCACCAGTGACTGGGGACAGGGCAAAGAGACCCAGTACTTC.

The V gene is TRBV12-3 or TRBV12-4, the J gene TRBJ1-5; D not certain. V shed 3 bases and J shed 6 bases, with 6 bases lying between them. The CDR3 is made up of 12 amino acids. The CDR3 DNA is TGTGCCAGCAGTTTGAGGGCTCAGCCCCAGCATTTT. Translation gives CASSLRAQPQHF.

The V and J genes are TRBV11-2 and TRBJ1-2; D uncertain. CDR3 length: 15 amino acids. Trimming took off 5 bases at V and 7 bases at J, with 20 bases between the two ends. Germline CDR1 reads SGHAT; CDR2 reads FQNNGV. CDR3 loop: CASSQSLLGGGGYTF. The CDR3 coding sequence is TGTGCCAGCAGCCAATCCCTCCTCGGAGGTGGTGGCTACACCTTC.

Only a few counts were recorded for this clone. This sequence joins TRBV5-1 and TRBJ2-1; 8 nucleotides agree with TRBD1. Trimming cost V 4 bases and J 7 bases; bases outside gene matches: 7. Germline V gives CDR1 SGHRS, CDR2 YFSETQ. CDR3 length: 14 residues. This CDR3 is CASSRRDRINEQFF. DNA for the CDR3: TGCGCCAGCAGCAGACGGGACAGGATAAATGAGCAGTTCTTC.

J is TRBJ1-2 and V is TRBV7-9; unclear D gene. The CDR3 length is 14 residues. CDR1 SEHNR and CDR2 FQNEAQ come from the germline V gene (reference sequence). V was clipped by 5 bases and J by 3 bases, with 13 bases between them. CDR3 sequence (DNA): TGTGCCAGCAGCCCCAACAGTCACGACTATGGCTACACCTTC. It is translated as CASSPNSHDYGYTF.

This clone has just one count. CDR3 sequence (DNA): TGTGCCAGCAGCGTAGACCAGGGTATATTGACCGGGGAGCTGTTTTTT. Translating it yields CASSVDQGILTGELFF. The chain uses TRBV9 and TRBJ2-2; D is possibly TRBD1 (5 bases). This CDR3 comprises 16 residues. Germline CDR1 is SGDLS and CDR2 is YYNGEE. V was clipped by 0 bases and J by 5 bases, with 14 bases between them.